This TCR beta chain was profiled in a study of glioma-infiltrating T cells after dendritic cell vaccination. The PCR used 60 V beta and 13 J beta primers. Sequencing used immunoSEQ multiplex PCR; TCRdb keeps in-frame clones, though not all of them. The sample shows almost 90,000 clones, roughly four fifths of them seen only once. The germline V and J ends were trimmed by 1 base and 1 base, with 5 bases remaining between them. The V gene's germline CDR1 is SGDLS and CDR2 YYNGEE. The CDR3 sequence is 13 residues long. The time point was: after dendritic cell vaccination, including at tumor progression/relapse. PBMC sampling occurred before vaccination, two weeks after the third dose, and at progression.

The receptor's source is a human donor with glioblastoma. J is TRBJ2-5 and V is TRBV9; D not certain. The sample consisted of blood, taken after dendritic cell vaccination. The CDR3 spells CASSVYPQETQYF. In DNA form, the CDR3 reads TGTGCCAGCAGCGTATATCCCCAAGAGACCCAGTACTTC.